This T cell receptor (beta chain) comes out of a study of shared clonotypes between healthy human individuals. Study-wide results and limits: What rarefaction showed was incomplete sorted-subset sequencing despite large depth.

As to this clone: Its specificity is not known.

V shed 8 bases, J shed 4 bases, and the junction held 6 bases outside the gene matches. Germline V gene sequence: CDR1 SEHNR, CDR2 FQNEAQ (reference sequence). This CDR3 is 14 amino acids long. It was about 180 ng DNA, about 30,000 T cell genomes, that sorted-subset replicate PCRs used. TCRdb's copy holds only in-frame clones and misses some; the assay was immunoSEQ multiplex PCR. The sample yields about 1.1 million clones, about 72% seen once. The V gene is TRBV7-9, the J gene TRBJ1-5; 9 bases line up with TRBD1. This clonotype was obtained from a man aged 18 to 30 in good health. Some clones in this sample may be carry-over from other donors' samples. The specimen sequenced was memory CD4+ T cells from PBMCs. Subset denoted: CD45RA-negative fraction. CDR3 protein: CASATGGSNQPQHF. In nucleotides, the CDR3 is TGTGCCAGCGCCACAGGGGGCAGTAATCAGCCCCAGCATTTT.